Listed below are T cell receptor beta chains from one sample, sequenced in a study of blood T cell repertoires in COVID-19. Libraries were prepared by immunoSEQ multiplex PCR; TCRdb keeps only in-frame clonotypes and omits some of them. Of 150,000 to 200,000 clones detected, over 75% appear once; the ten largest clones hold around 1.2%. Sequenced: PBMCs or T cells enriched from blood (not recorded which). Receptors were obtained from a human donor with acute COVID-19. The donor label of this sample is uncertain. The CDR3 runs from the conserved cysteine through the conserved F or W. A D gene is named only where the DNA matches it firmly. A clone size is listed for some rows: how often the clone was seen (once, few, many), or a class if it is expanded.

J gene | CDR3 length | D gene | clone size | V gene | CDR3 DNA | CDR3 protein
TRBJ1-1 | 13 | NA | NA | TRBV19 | TGTGCCAGTAGCACGACAGTGAACACTGAAGCTTTCTTT | CASSTTVNTEAFF
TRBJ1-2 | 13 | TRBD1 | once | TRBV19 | TGTGCCAGTAGTACTCAGGGGGAGTATGGCTACACCTTC | CASSTQGEYGYTF
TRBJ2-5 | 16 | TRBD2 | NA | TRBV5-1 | TGCGCCAGCAGCTTGGAGCCAGCGGGGGGCCAAGAGACCCAGTACTTC | CASSLEPAGGQETQYF
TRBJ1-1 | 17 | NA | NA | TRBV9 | TGTGCCAGCAGCGTAGGGGGAGGGGGAATAGTAAGCACTGAAGCTTTCTTT | CASSVGGGGIVSTEAFF
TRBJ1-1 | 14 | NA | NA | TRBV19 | TGTGCCAGTAGTGTGGAAGGAAGGGGCACTGAAGCTTTCTTT | CASSVEGRGTEAFF
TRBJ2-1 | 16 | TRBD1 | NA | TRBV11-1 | TGTGCCAGCAGCTTTCAGGGGGACAGCTCCTACAATGAGCAGTTCTTC | CASSFQGDSSYNEQFF
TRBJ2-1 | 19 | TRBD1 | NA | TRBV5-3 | TGTGCCAGAAGTTCGAGGGGGCCCGTGGATACCGCGTCCTACAATGAGCAGTTCTTC | CARSSRGPVDTASYNEQFF
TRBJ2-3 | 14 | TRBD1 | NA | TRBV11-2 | TGTGCCAGCAAGGACAGGGGCCGCACAGATACGCAGTATTTT | CASKDRGRTDTQYF
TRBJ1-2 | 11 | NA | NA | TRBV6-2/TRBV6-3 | TGTGCCAGCAGTTATATGTATGGCTACACCTTC | CASSYMYGYTF
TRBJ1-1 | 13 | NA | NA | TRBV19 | TGTGCCAGTAGTACCGACATGAACACTGAAGCTTTCTTT | CASSTDMNTEAFF
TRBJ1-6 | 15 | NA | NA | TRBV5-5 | TGTGCCAGCAGCTCTTGGACCGGGGGTAATTCACCCCTCCACTTT | CASSSWTGGNSPLHF
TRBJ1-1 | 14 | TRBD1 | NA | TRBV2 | TGTGCCTCTGCAGGGGGCGCCGAGGACACTGAAGCTTTCTTT | CASAGGAEDTEAFF
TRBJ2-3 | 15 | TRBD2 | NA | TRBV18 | TGTGCCAGCTCACAAGCGGGGGCCCTCACAGATACGCAGTATTTT | CASSQAGALTDTQYF
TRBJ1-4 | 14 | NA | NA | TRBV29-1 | TGCAGCGTTGAAGATCGGGGGGCGAGGGAAAAACTGTTTTTT | CSVEDRGAREKLFF
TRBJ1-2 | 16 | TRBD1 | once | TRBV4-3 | TGCGCCAGCAGCCAAGATCACAGGGGTTTTAACTATGGCTACACCTTC | CASSQDHRGFNYGYTF
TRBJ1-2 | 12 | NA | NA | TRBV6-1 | TGTGCCAGCAGTGAAGGTCCGCGGGGCTACACCTTC | CASSEGPRGYTF